This TCR beta chain derives from a study of T cell responses to AZD1222 COVID-19 vaccine (dated by TCRdb to the early 2020s). Regarding the study in general: Because spike-specific TCR depth and breadth did not differ between the two schedules, AZD1222 recipients who got a second dose at roughly 4 weeks were pooled with those who got a second dose at roughly 12 weeks. A total of 230 to 250 trial participants underwent TCR sequencing, of whom roughly 210 had received two doses of AZD1222 and some 26 had received two doses of the MenACWY control vaccine. Trial participants were enrolled by age into 18-55, 56-69 and 70-plus year subgroups, with about 150, 28 and 57 TCR-sequenced participants respectively. Broad study findings and their caveats: After two AZD1222 doses, both the breadth and the depth of spike-specific TCRs were significantly higher than at day 0 and than in MenACWY recipients. Participants were mostly white British and included more females than males, and it was suggested by the authors that clonal diversity may have been underestimated. No day 14 peak-response samples were available, so repertoires were characterized only after the peak T cell response. Epitopes outside the regions mutated in the B.1.351 and B.1.1.7 variants were reportedly recognized by nearly half of the unique spike-specific TCRs. Conclusions about previously exposed vaccinees are limited because only five to seven AZD1222 recipients were SARS-CoV-2 seropositive at baseline. The vaccine-associated CD4 TCRs covered the entire spike protein, and the dominant responses fell in regions 160-218 and 743-854. In the small 56-69-year group, the increase in depth fell short of significance, most likely because of low power.

Concerning this clone: Its specific antigen is unknown. No base-level quality is on record; no much larger clone is a single base apart.

The CDR3 regions of human TCRbeta chains were analyzed by immunosequencing. On the authors' methods: Repertoire TCRs were matched against a reference library of SARS-CoV-2-specific TCRs generated with the MIRA antigen-specificity platform. Breadth was defined as the fraction of unique TCRs that were SARS-CoV-2-associated. Depth was defined as the fraction of total T cells that were SARS-CoV-2-associated. Using the MIRA data, every spike-specific TCR was mapped to the spike region that the TCR reacted to and assigned to either a CD4 or a CD8 class. Log10-transformed breadth and depth values were compared by one-way ANOVA with Sidak's multiple comparisons tests. The source is immuneACCESS, and TCRdb retained only in-frame sequences with V and J called. Part of the clones is not carried over; for the studies checked, unresolved V genes explain less than half of this, and the remainder is unexplained. V and J calls plus clone size are reproduced from that table; the DNA served to infer D and trimming. The sample includes approximately 79,000 clones, with approximately 83% observed a single time. Of the sample, 6% to 9% is held by the ten largest clones.

Taken with the paper, the label for time point translates to: baseline before first vaccination. Vaccinee samples came from UK trials COV001 and COV002, including a single-blind randomized controlled phase 2/3 trial of AZD1222 (ChAdOx1 nCoV-19) in healthy adults. Trial participant PBMC samples were collected at day 0 and day 28 after the second dose for TCRbeta chain sequencing. Specimen: peripheral blood, collected on day 0 of AZD1222 vaccination. This TCR came from an adult in good health.

The DNA sequence is as follows: TGTGCCAGCAGTGAAGCGTCTAGCGTCGCCTACGAGCAGTACTTC. This sequence encodes CASSEASSVAYEQYF. Rearrangement joined TRBV25-1 to TRBJ2-7; the D region possibly corresponds to TRBD2 (6 bases align). The CDR3 numbers 15 residues from cysteine through phenylalanine. Only CDR3 DNA is held: 45 bases, read in frame from base 1. In the germline V gene, CDR1 corresponds to MGHDK and CDR2 to SYGVNS. Cut back by 2 bases and 2 bases, the V and J ends lie 13 bases apart.